This TCR beta chain was captured by sequencing in a study of T cell responses to AZD1222 COVID-19 vaccine. General study findings and limits: Possibly, clonal diversity was underestimated; donors were largely white British and included more females. Following two doses of AZD1222, Spike-specific TCR breadth and depth rose.

V was cut by 6 bases and J by 9 bases, with 15 bases left in between. The CDR3 is made up of 13 amino acids. The germline gives CDR1 MDHEN, CDR2 SYDVKM. Only in-frame clones appear in the TCRdb table, and some are missing; sequencing was by immunoSEQ multiplex PCR. The data show fewer than 130,000 clones, with around 94% seen just once and 2.2% held by the top ten. As for this clone: The antigen is unknown.

The material was peripheral blood, obtained on day 0 of AZD1222 vaccination. The V and J genes are TRBV28 and TRBJ2-1, with D tentatively TRBD1 or TRBD2 (5 bases each). This TCR was sampled from an adult in good health. The DNA of the CDR3 is TGTGCCAGCAGGCCGAGGGGACCCAGTGAGCAGTTCTTC. Translated, it gives CASRPRGPSEQFF.